Listed here are 5 T cell receptor beta chains from one sample, sequenced in a study of T cell responses to AZD1222 COVID-19 vaccine. Measured with immunoSEQ multiplex PCR; TCRdb has only the in-frame clones, and not every one. The sample lists approximately 140,000 clones, approximately 90% seen once, with 2.5% to 3.5% in the top ten. Sequencing used peripheral blood, obtained on day 0 of AZD1222 vaccination. These TCRs come from an adult in good health.

Turning to this clone: The germline gene is not matched at one end of the junction; a read error may be the cause. The rearrangement uses TRBV5-4 and TRBJ1-1; D unresolved. The length of the CDR3 is 14 residues. The germline V gene encodes CDR1 SGHNT and CDR2 YYREEE (reference sequence). The CDR3 coding sequence is TGTGCCAGCAGCTTGCAGCTGGGGAACCCTGAAGCTTTCTTT. This sequence encodes CASSLQLGNPEAFF.

The J gene is TRBJ2-1, the V gene TRBV5-6; 9 positions match TRBD2. The germline gives CDR1 SGHDT, CDR2 YYEEEE. The CDR3 has 17 amino acids. Unmatched junction bases numbered 12, after V lost 0 bases and J lost 8 bases. The CDR3 DNA is TGTGCCAGCAGCTTGGATGGGGCGGGAGGGCGGACGGATGAGCAGTTCTTC. Its translation is CASSLDGAGGRTDEQFF.

The chain recombines TRBV7-2 with TRBJ2-3; no clear D. The CDR3 has 15 residues. Trimming removed 1 base at V and 5 bases at J, with 13 bases between. Per the germline V gene, CDR1 is SGHTA and CDR2 is FQGNSA. Here the CDR3 reads CASSLVGTAIDTQYF. The CDR3 region has the DNA TGTGCCAGCAGCTTAGTAGGTACCGCTATAGATACGCAGTATTTT. Together with reference TRBV7-2 and TRBJ2-3, the CDR3 gives the full variable domain: GAGVSQSPSNKVTEKGKDVELRCDPISGHTALYWYRQSLGQGLEFLIYFQGNSAPDKSGLPSDRFSAERTGGSVSTLTIQRTQQEDSAVYLCASSLVGTAIDTQYFGPGTRLTVL.

J is TRBJ2-7 and V is TRBV5-6; D uncertain. The V gene lost 4 bases and the J gene lost 1 base, with 18 bases spanning the gap. This CDR3 is built from 16 residues. Germline assignment: CDR1 SGHDT and CDR2 YYEEEE. The CDR3 is CASSPPLGIGSYEQYF. As DNA, the CDR3 is TGTGCCAGCAGCCCCCCCTTGGGGATTGGTTCCTACGAGCAGTACTTC.

The chain joins TRBV28 to TRBJ1-3; D gene unclear. CDR1 is MDHEN and CDR2 is SYDVKM in the germline V gene. V shed 8 bases and J shed 10 bases, with 18 bases lying between them. The CDR3 covers 13 residues. The CDR3 DNA reads as TGTGCCAGCTTAGGTTGGGCAGACATAACCATATATTTT. It codes for CASLGWADITIYF.